This TCR beta chain was profiled in a study of T cells expressing NK-cell markers. Study in general: Sorted CD3+CD56-NKG2C+, CD3+CD56+NKG2C- and CD3+CD56+NKG2C+ T cells were the source of the TCR beta repertoires. Most of the eight sequenced donors tested HCMV-seropositive; one tested seronegative.

This CDR3 is 15 amino acids long. Germline values: CDR1 MNHNS, CDR2 SASEGT. A word on this clonotype: Its antigen remains unidentified.

Findings and caveats of the study: In more than 5 donors, dominant CD3+CD56+NKG2C+ clones formed 1.0-7.0% of CD8+ cells.

With the 5' RACE reads reprocessed, TCRdb shows one record per CDR3 protein and no DNA. This repertoire includes over 150,000 distinct CDR3 sequences. Sequenced material: blood T cells: a sorted CD56 or NKG2C T cell subset, CD4+ or CD8+ T cells, or bulk PBMC T cells (not recorded which). The TCR comes from a man aged 18-70 years in good health. This chain links TRBV6-1 with TRBJ1-5; there is no DNA to check the TCRdb D call of TRBD1. The CDR3 here is CASSEREAGTQPQHF.